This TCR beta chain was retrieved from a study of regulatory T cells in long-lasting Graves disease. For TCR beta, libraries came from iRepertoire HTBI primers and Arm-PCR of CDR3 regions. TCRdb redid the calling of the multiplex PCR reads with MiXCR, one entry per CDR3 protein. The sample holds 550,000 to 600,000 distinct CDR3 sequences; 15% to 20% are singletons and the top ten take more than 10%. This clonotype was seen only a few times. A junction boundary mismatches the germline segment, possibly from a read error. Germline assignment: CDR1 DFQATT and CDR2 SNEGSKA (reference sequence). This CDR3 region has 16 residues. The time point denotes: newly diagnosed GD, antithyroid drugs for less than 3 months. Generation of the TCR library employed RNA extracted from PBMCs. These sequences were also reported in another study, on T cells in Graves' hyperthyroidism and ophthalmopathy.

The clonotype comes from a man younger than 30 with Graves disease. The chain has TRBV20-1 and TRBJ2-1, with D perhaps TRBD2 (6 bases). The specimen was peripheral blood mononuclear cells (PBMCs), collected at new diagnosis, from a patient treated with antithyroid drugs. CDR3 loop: CSARVGGAGSYNEQFF. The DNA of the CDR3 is TGCAGTGCGAGAGTCGGGGGTGCGGGGTCCTACAATGAGCAGTTCTTC.